The 13 T cell receptor beta chains below were found in one sample sequenced in a study of blood T cell repertoires in COVID-19. Assay used: immunoSEQ multiplex PCR; TCRdb lists only in-frame clones, some missing. Among approximately 30,000 clones listed, around 93% were seen once. Sequenced sample: peripheral blood. These receptors came from a human donor in a cohort sampled during active COVID-19.

The chain couples TRBV10-3 to TRBJ2-3; D is unresolved. Per the germline V gene, CDR1 is ENHRY and CDR2 is SYGVKD. This CDR3 has 14 amino acids. Trimming took off 4 bases at V and 0 bases at J, with 8 bases between the two ends. CDR3 DNA sequence: TGTGCCATCAGTGCCACGAGTAGCACAGATACGCAGTATTTT. As protein: CAISATSSTDTQYF.

The genes are TRBV19 and TRBJ2-1; D remains ambiguous. The CDR3 loop spans 13 amino acids. Germline CDR1 and CDR2: LNHDA and SQIVND (reference sequence). V was shortened by 6 bases and J by 0 bases, with 6 bases between the two germline ends. The CDR3 loop reads CASRESSYNEQFF. The CDR3 region has the DNA TGTGCCAGTAGGGAGAGCTCCTACAATGAGCAGTTCTTC. The whole variable domain, remainder taken from reference TRBV19 and TRBJ2-1, is DGGITQSPKYLFRKEGQNVTLSCEQNLNHDAMYWYRQDPGQGLRLIYYSQIVNDFQKGDIAEGYSVSREKKESFPLTVTSAQKNPTAFYLCASRESSYNEQFFGPGTRLTVL.

The chain employs TRBV5-1 and TRBJ2-3; TRBD2 aligns across 7 bases. The trim removed 2 bases at V and 3 bases at J, leaving 3 bases unmatched. Germline V gene lookup returns CDR1 SGHRS and CDR2 YFSETQ. CDR3 length: 14 residues. DNA of the CDR3: TGCGCCAGCAGCTTCGGGGGGACGACAGATACGCAGTATTTT. Translating it yields CASSFGGTTDTQYF.

This chain uses TRBV2 with TRBJ2-2; TRBD1 matches at 8 bases. The CDR3 sequence is 13 residues long. The ends lost 6 bases at V and 6 bases at J; junction bases unmatched: 3. Germline V gene data show CDR1 as SNHLY and CDR2 as FYNNEI. The CDR3 DNA sequence: TGTGCCAGCAGCGGACAGGGAGCCGGGGAGCTGTTTTTT. It yields the protein CASSGQGAGELFF.

The chain couples TRBV5-4 to TRBJ2-5, with 7 bases fitting TRBD1. J gave up 5 bases and V 4 bases, and 8 bases lay outside the gene matches. This CDR3 has 14 residues. The germline V gene has CDR1 SGHNT and CDR2 YYREEE (reference sequence). The CDR3 nucleotides read TGTGCCAGCAGCGACACAGGGGTCCGGGAGACCCAGTACTTC. Translation gives CASSDTGVRETQYF.

V and J are TRBV11-2 and TRBJ1-1, with unresolved D. V was pared by 4 bases and J by 7 bases, with 13 bases between. This CDR3 is 13 amino acids long. Germline V gene sequence: CDR1 SGHAT, CDR2 FQNNGV. CDR3 region: CASSSLTLNEAFF. In DNA form, the CDR3 reads TGTGCCAGCAGCTCCCTGACTCTTAATGAAGCTTTCTTT. Full variable domain (outside the CDR3, taken from reference TRBV11-2 and TRBJ1-1): EAGVAQSPRYKIIEKRQSVAFWCNPISGHATLYWYQQILGQGPKLLIQFQNNGVVDDSQLPKDRFSAERLKGVDSTLKIQPAKLEDSAVYLCASSSLTLNEAFFGQGTRLTVV.

On this clone itself: Additional DNA sequences in this sample encode the identical CDR3. This chain connects TRBV5-4 to TRBJ2-3; TRBD2 matches at 12 bases. Germline V lookup: CDR1 SGHNT, CDR2 YYREEE (reference sequence). The CDR3 contains 16 residues. The ends lost 0 bases at V and 5 bases at J; junction bases unmatched: 4. This chain's CDR3 is CASSLGLAGAGDTQYF. CDR3 nucleotides: TGTGCCAGCAGCTTGGGACTAGCGGGGGCGGGAGATACGCAGTATTTT.

This clone was detected only once. The chain links TRBV19 to TRBJ2-5; the D gene is possibly TRBD2 (6 bases). Germline V gene lookup returns CDR1 LNHDA and CDR2 SQIVND (reference sequence). V was shortened by 5 bases and J by 5 bases, with 12 bases between the two germline ends. CDR3 length: 13 residues. The CDR3, as DNA: TGTGCCAGTAGTTTCAGCGGAGGGGAGACCCAGTACTTC. Translation: CASSFSGGETQYF. Combining the CDR3 with reference TRBV19 and TRBJ2-5 gives the whole variable domain DGGITQSPKYLFRKEGQNVTLSCEQNLNHDAMYWYRQDPGQGLRLIYYSQIVNDFQKGDIAEGYSVSREKKESFPLTVTSAQKNPTAFYLCASSFSGGETQYFGPGTRLLVL.

The rearrangement uses TRBV6-4 and TRBJ1-1; 7 bases line up with TRBD1. The V gene's germline CDR1 is MRHNA and CDR2 SNTAGT. V trimming: 6 bases; J trimming: 1 base; junction bases outside the gene matches: 2. The CDR3 is 13 residues long. In nucleotides, the CDR3 is TGTGCCAGCAGCAGGACAGGGAACACTGAAGCTTTCTTT. This sequence encodes CASSRTGNTEAFF.

V gene TRBV3-1 (or the pseudogene TRBV3-2) combines with J gene TRBJ2-1; the D gene is possibly TRBD1 (6 bases). Per the germline V gene, CDR1 is LGHDT and CDR2 is YNNKEL (reference sequence). The CDR3 has 14 residues. V was cut by 4 bases and J by 4 bases, with 11 bases left in between. CDR3 sequence reads: CASSRTQGYNEQFF. CDR3 nucleotide sequence: TGTGCCAGCAGCCGAACCCAGGGGTACAATGAGCAGTTCTTC.

V is TRBV19 and J is TRBJ2-1; D is possibly TRBD2 (5 bases). The CDR3 has 15 amino acids. Trimming removed 5 bases at V and 0 bases at J, with 11 bases between. The V gene's germline CDR1 is LNHDA and CDR2 SQIVND (reference sequence). The CDR3 loop is CASSSDWSSYNEQFF. CDR3 DNA sequence: TGTGCCAGTAGTTCGGACTGGAGCTCCTACAATGAGCAGTTCTTC.

V is TRBV18 and J is TRBJ2-3, with 10 positions matching TRBD1. J was trimmed by 3 bases and V by 4 bases; bases with no gene match: 4. In germline, CDR1 is KGHSH, CDR2 LQKENI. CDR3 length: 15 residues. In nucleotides, the CDR3 is TGTGCCAGCTCACGACGGACAGGGGGGACAGATACGCAGTATTTT. This encodes CASSRRTGGTDTQYF.

The CDR3 coding sequence is TGTGCCAGCAGGTTCGGGGGGAGGGCCAACGTCCTGACTTTC. Translated: CASRFGGRANVLTF. This chain links TRBV28 with TRBJ2-6, with 7 bases fitting TRBD2. There are 14 residues in the CDR3. Germline CDR1 reads MDHEN; CDR2 reads SYDVKM. The V and J ends lost 6 bases and 5 bases, in that order; junction bases with no gene match: 4. Drawing the rest from reference TRBV28 and TRBJ2-6, the complete variable domain is DVKVTQSSRYLVKRTGEKVFLECVQDMDHENMFWYRQDPGLGLRLIYFSYDVKMKEKGDIPEGYSVSREKKERFSLILESASTNQTSMYLCASRFGGRANVLTFGAGSRLTVL.